Reported below is one T cell receptor beta chain. Its target is not known. The repertoire was sequenced with immunoSEQ multiplex PCR; TCRdb's copy has only in-frame clones and lacks some. The sample holds approximately 480,000 clones; around 88% are singletons and the top ten take roughly 12%. The data were obtained in a study of Ad26.COV2.S vaccination and SARS-CoV-2 variants. CDR1 and CDR2 from the germline V gene are MNHEY and SVGAGI. This CDR3 has 12 residues. Between the trimmed V and J ends, which lost 5 bases and 6 bases, there was a span of 11 bases. The study, taken as a whole, reports: Comparable non-spike TCR breadth was observed in vaccine and placebo recipients. Spike-specific responses of CD8+ and CD4+ T cells were reported to display substantial breadth after vaccination.

Treatment here: roughly 19 received Ad26.COV2.S at low or high dose, single or two shots; about 5 received placebo; per-sample allocation not given. All samples were drawn on day 63, counting from the first vaccine or placebo injection. Expression of Wuhan-strain SARS-CoV-2 spike came from the Ad26 vector that formed the vaccine. This clonotype was sampled from a person between 18 and 65 years old who received the Ad26.COV2.S COVID-19 vaccine or a placebo. This chain connects TRBV6-5 to TRBJ2-7; a possible D gene is TRBD1 (6 bases). Specimen: peripheral blood, collected in a trial of Ad26.COV2.S vaccine versus placebo. This CDR3 is CASSQQGAEQYF. The CDR3 region has the DNA TGTGCCAGCAGTCAACAGGGAGCCGAGCAGTACTTC.